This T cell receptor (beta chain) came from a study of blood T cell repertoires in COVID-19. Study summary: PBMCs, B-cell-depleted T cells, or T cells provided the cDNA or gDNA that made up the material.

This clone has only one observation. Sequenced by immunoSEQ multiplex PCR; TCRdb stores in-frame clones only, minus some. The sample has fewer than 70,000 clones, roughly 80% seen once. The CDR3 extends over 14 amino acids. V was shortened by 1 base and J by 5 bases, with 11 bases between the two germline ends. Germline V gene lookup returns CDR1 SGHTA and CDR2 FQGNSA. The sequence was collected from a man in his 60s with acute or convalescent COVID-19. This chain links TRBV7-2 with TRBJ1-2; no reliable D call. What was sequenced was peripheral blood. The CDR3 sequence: CASSLDSGPYGYTF. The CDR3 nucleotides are TGTGCCAGCAGCTTAGATAGCGGACCTTATGGCTACACCTTC.